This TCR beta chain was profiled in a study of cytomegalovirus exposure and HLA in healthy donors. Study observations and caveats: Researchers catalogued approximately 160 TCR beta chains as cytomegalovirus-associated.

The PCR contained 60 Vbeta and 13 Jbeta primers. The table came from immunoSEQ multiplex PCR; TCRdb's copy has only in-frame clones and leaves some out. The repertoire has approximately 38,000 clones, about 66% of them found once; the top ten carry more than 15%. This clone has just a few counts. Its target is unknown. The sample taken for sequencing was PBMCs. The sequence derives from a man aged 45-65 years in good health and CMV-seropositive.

CDR3 coding DNA: TGTGCCAGCAGCCGGACTAGCGAGGTATGGGTGGAAGAGACCCAGTACTTC. Translated, it gives CASSRTSEVWVEETQYF. The V call is TRBV14, the J call TRBJ2-5; 9 bases are a match to TRBD2. The V gene's germline CDR1 is SGHDN and CDR2 FVKESK. This CDR3 region has 17 residues. V trimming: 4 bases; J trimming: 3 bases; junction bases outside the gene matches: 12.